What follows is one T cell receptor beta chain and its context. Its target is unknown. The data were taken from a study of T cell responses to AZD1222 COVID-19 vaccine. Findings and caveats of the study: Recipients of AZD1222 seropositive at baseline numbered only 6 or 7. Spike-specific TCR breadth and depth both grew after two AZD1222 doses. Possibly, clonal diversity was underestimated; donors were largely white British and included more females.

Trimming stripped 4 bases from V and 0 bases from J, with 10 bases between. CDR1 and CDR2 from the germline V gene are SGHDT and YYEEEE. The length of the CDR3 is 14 residues. Repertoires were generated with immunoSEQ multiplex PCR, while TCRdb's copy carries only in-frame clones and drops some. The table includes 100,000 to 150,000 clones, roughly 90% detected once. This TCR came from an adult in good health. The material was peripheral blood, obtained on day 0 of AZD1222 vaccination. This chain uses TRBV5-6 with TRBJ1-2, with D perhaps matching TRBD1 (6 bases). CDR3 sequence: CASSPDSSNYGYTF. As DNA, the CDR3 is TGTGCCAGCAGCCCGGACAGCTCTAACTATGGCTACACCTTC.